Following are 13 T cell receptor beta chains from one sample sequenced in a study of beta chain features in type 1 diabetes. The antigens for these receptors are not known. General observations from the study: Moderate yet significant TCRB CDR3 shortening was seen in Type 1 diabetes patients in all four CD4+ subsets.

The entirety of the isolated RNA underwent reverse transcription, so expressed TCRB transcripts were sequenced. Libraries were prepared by immunoSEQ multiplex PCR; TCRdb keeps only in-frame clonotypes and omits some of them. The sample records roughly 130,000 clones, about 15% being singletons. Input material: central memory CD4+ T cells from blood. These receptors were taken from a man aged 25-45 years with type 1 diabetes.

The chain joins TRBV10-3 to TRBJ1-1; TRBD1 is a possible D gene (6 bases). The CDR3 consists of 15 residues. Germline values: CDR1 ENHRY, CDR2 SYGVKD. Trimming pared 7 bases from V and 0 bases from J, leaving 15 bases between. CDR3 DNA sequence: TGTGCCATCACCCCGGGGGCCGGTATGAACACTGAAGCTTTCTTT. Residues: CAITPGAGMNTEAFF.

This clone has only a few counts. Sequence at one end of the junction differs from germline and may be a read error. The gene calls are TRBV18 and TRBJ2-5, with 8 bases lining up with TRBD2. Germline CDR1 KGHSH, CDR2 LQKENI. This CDR3 has 14 amino acids. CDR3 DNA sequence: TGTGCCAGCGCACCCGGGACTAGAGGAGAGACCCAGTACTTC. Protein: CASAPGTRGETQYF.

The rearrangement links TRBV7-9 to TRBJ1-1; a possible D gene is TRBD1 (5 bases). V was trimmed by 1 base and J by 14 bases, leaving 20 bases between them. In germline, CDR1 is SEHNR, CDR2 FQNEAQ (reference sequence). The CDR3 runs 14 residues. CDR3 sequence (DNA): TGTGCCAGCAGCTTAGGGGGGGACTTAGACCCCGAATTCTTT. This encodes CASSLGGDLDPEFF. Filled out from reference TRBV7-9 and TRBJ1-1, the complete variable domain reads DTGVSQNPRHKITKRGQNVTFRCDPISEHNRLYWYRQTLGQGPEFLTYFQNEAQLEKSRLLSDRFSAERPKGSFSTLEIQRTEQGDSAMYLCASSLGGDLDPEFFGQGTRLTVV.

Notes on this clone: This is likely an artifact of a read error, given a far larger clone one base away. In the same sample, other DNA sequences code for this CDR3. The chain carries TRBV14 and TRBJ2-1; possible D gene TRBD2, 5 bases. The ends were cut back, 8 bases at V and 5 bases at J, with 16 bases in the middle. Germline-derived CDR1 and CDR2 are SGHDN and FVKESK. This CDR3 contains 14 residues. CDR3 residues: CASRARAGDNEQFF. CDR3 sequence (DNA): TGTGCCAGCCGAGCGAGGGCTGGTGACAATGAGCAGTTCTTC.

This clone has a handful of counts. J is TRBJ1-2 and V is TRBV6-6, with TRBD1 as a possible D gene (5 bases). In germline, CDR1 is MNHNY, CDR2 SVGAGI (reference sequence). Trimming stripped 6 bases from V and 6 bases from J, with 17 bases between. CDR3 size: 14 residues. The CDR3 protein is CASSPRGANDGYTF. The DNA of the CDR3 is TGTGCCAGCAGCCCTAGGGGAGCTAATGATGGCTACACCTTC.

This clone was observed many times. The V and J genes are TRBV9 and TRBJ2-1; 7 bases are a match to TRBD2. This CDR3 spans 14 amino acids. Per the germline V gene, CDR1 is SGDLS and CDR2 is YYNGEE. V gave up 1 base and J gave up 5 bases; unmatched junction bases: 3. DNA for the CDR3: TGTGCCAGCAGCGTAATCAGCGGGGACAATGAGCAGTTCTTC. Amino acids: CASSVISGDNEQFF.

This clone was counted only a few times. The V gene is TRBV28, the J gene TRBJ2-7, with no clear D. Germline values: CDR1 MDHEN, CDR2 SYDVKM. CDR3 length: 11 residues. Trimming shortened V by 2 bases and J by 2 bases, and 1 base separated the two germline ends. The CDR3 DNA reads as TGTGCCAGCAGTTTAGCCTACGAGCAGTACTTC. Translation gives CASSLAYEQYF.

In its sample, this clone was seen a few times. The CDR3 protein is CSFITSGNYEQYF. CDR3 sequence (DNA): TGCAGCTTTATCACCTCGGGGAACTACGAGCAGTACTTC. This rearrangement joins TRBV29-1 to TRBJ2-7; D may be TRBD2 (5 bases). The CDR3 loop spans 13 amino acids. Germline V gives CDR1 SQVTM, CDR2 ANQGSEA. V was trimmed by 8 bases and J by 3 bases, leaving 17 bases between them.

This chain uses TRBV30 with TRBJ2-1; a weak D match, TRBD1 (6 bases). CDR3 length equals 14 residues. The germline V and J ends were trimmed by 2 bases and 9 bases, with 17 bases remaining between them. Germline CDR1 GTSNPN, CDR2 SVGIG (reference sequence). CDR3: CAWSKGDTVTEQFF. The CDR3 bases are TGTGCCTGGAGTAAAGGGGACACGGTCACTGAGCAGTTCTTC.

This clone was picked up a small number of times. The V and J genes are TRBV5-1 and TRBJ2-1, with D possibly TRBD2 on 6 matching bases. There are 15 residues in the CDR3. Germline lookup yields CDR1 SGHRS and CDR2 YFSETQ. The ends were cut back, 4 bases at V and 10 bases at J, with 21 bases in the middle. The CDR3 nucleotides are TGCGCCAGCAGCAAGGATAGGAGGGCCTCTGAGGAGCAGTTCTTC. It specifies CASSKDRRASEEQFF.

There are a few counts of this clone. This chain links TRBV27 with TRBJ2-1; perhaps D is TRBD1 or TRBD2 (7 bases each). The CDR3 length is 14 residues. CDR1 is MNHEY, CDR2 SMNVEV, per germline (reference sequence). V lost 4 bases and J lost 7, with 14 bases in between. The chain's CDR3 is CASSSRQGGNEQFF. CDR3 in DNA: TGTGCCAGCAGTTCCAGACAGGGAGGGAATGAGCAGTTCTTC.

The V gene is TRBV4-3, the J gene TRBJ2-1; D call uncertain. The V and J ends lost 0 bases and 3 bases respectively, with 12 bases between them. CDR3 length equals 16 residues. CDR1 and CDR2 from the germline V gene are LGHNA and YSLEER. CDR3 bases: TGCGCCAGCAGCCAAGATTGGGATGGCAACTACAATGAGCAGTTCTTC. The encoded protein is CASSQDWDGNYNEQFF.

The chain uses TRBV18 and TRBJ2-5; D is unresolved. This CDR3 spans 13 amino acids. Germline CDR1 KGHSH, CDR2 LQKENI. The ends were cut back, 3 bases at V and 1 base at J, with 6 bases in the middle. The CDR3 reads CASSPPTQETQYF. In DNA form, the CDR3 reads TGTGCCAGCTCACCTCCGACCCAAGAGACCCAGTACTTC.